This T cell receptor (beta chain) emerged from a study of beta chain features in type 1 diabetes. CDR1 and CDR2 (germline): SGHVS, FNYEAQ. V lost 5 bases and J lost 2, with 7 bases in between. The CDR3 loop spans 13 amino acids. Researchers reported sorting CD4+ naive, central memory, regulatory and stem cell-like memory cells via CD45RO/CCR7/CD25/CD127/CD95/CD27. Purity (above 95%) was reached by all sorted populations. Study findings and constraints: In every one of the four CD4+ subsets, TCRB CDR3s were moderately but significantly shorter in Type 1 diabetes patients. The influence of HLA type on TCRB rearrangement stayed undetermined.

Of the isolated RNA, all was reverse transcribed, and so the sequenced material was expressed TCRB transcripts. For naive, central memory and regulatory T cell samples, reads averaged roughly 4 million. TCRdb's copy holds only in-frame clones and misses some; the assay was immunoSEQ multiplex PCR. Found here are roughly 340,000 clones, over 9.5% of them singletons; the top ten hold approximately 0.011%. To note about this clone: Its antigen is currently unknown.

This clonotype was sampled from a woman aged 18 to 35 with type 1 diabetes. Sample: naive CD4+ T cells from blood. V and J are TRBV7-6 and TRBJ1-5; D remains ambiguous. CDR3 in amino acids: CASSGGGNQPQHF. The CDR3 nucleotides read TGTGCCAGCAGCGGCGGGGGCAATCAGCCCCAGCATTTT.